The 9 T cell receptor beta chains presented below share a single source sample, sequenced in a study of OX40 agonist ivuxolimab in advanced cancers. Repertoires were generated with immunoSEQ multiplex PCR, while TCRdb's copy carries only in-frame clones and drops some. The table shows nearly 85,000 clones, with about 86% occurring only once. The sequences come from CD4+ or CD8+ T cells sorted from blood, collected in a trial of the OX40 agonist ivuxolimab. Every receptor here comes from an adult with an advanced solid tumor such as melanoma, head and neck, liver or kidney cancer.

V usage is TRBV28 and J usage is TRBJ1-2, with D possibly matching TRBD1 (6 bases). Between the trimmed V and J ends, which lost 6 bases and 3 bases, there was a span of 8 bases. CDR3 size: 12 residues. Looked up from germline, CDR1 is MDHEN and CDR2 is SYDVKM. CDR3 residues: CASSTGYYGYTF. Here the CDR3 DNA reads TGTGCCAGCAGCACAGGGTACTATGGCTACACCTTC.

The chain joins TRBV5-1 to TRBJ1-6; no clear D gene. Germline assignment: CDR1 SGHRS and CDR2 YFSETQ. This CDR3 region has 15 residues. V was trimmed by 5 bases and J by 0 bases, leaving 9 bases between them. CDR3 nucleotide sequence: TGCGCCAGCAGTAGAGAGAGCTCCTATAATTCACCCCTCCACTTT. Its protein product is CASSRESSYNSPLHF. The whole variable domain, remainder taken from reference TRBV5-1 and TRBJ1-6, is KAGVTQTPRYLIKTRGQQVTLSCSPISGHRSVSWYQQTPGQGLQFLFEYFSETQRNKGNFPGRFSGRQFSNSRSEMNVSTLELGDSALYLCASSRESSYNSPLHFGNGTRLTVT.

This clone turned up a few times. The chain recombines TRBV6-4 with TRBJ1-1; a possible D gene is TRBD1 (6 bases). With 7 bases removed from V and 4 bases from J, the gap between germline ends came to 16 bases. This CDR3 region has 14 residues. Germline CDR1 reads MRHNA; CDR2 reads SNTAGT. The chain's CDR3 is CASKIDRTATEAFF. As DNA, the CDR3 is TGTGCCAGCAAGATCGATCGGACAGCCACTGAAGCTTTCTTT.

The chain uses TRBV6-1 and TRBJ1-1; D is unclear. CDR1 and CDR2 from the germline V gene are MNHNS and SASEGT. V was clipped by 2 bases and J by 5 bases, with 9 bases between them. This CDR3 is 13 amino acids long. CDR3 coding DNA: TGTGCCAGCAGTGAATCCGGGAAGACTGAAGCTTTCTTT. This sequence encodes CASSESGKTEAFF.

This chain uses TRBV30 with TRBJ2-7, with 10 bases fitting TRBD1. The germline gives CDR1 GTSNPN, CDR2 SVGIG (reference sequence). Germline trimming cut 3 bases from V and 8 bases from J; bases unmatched to any gene: 10. This CDR3 comprises 14 residues. CDR3 in DNA: TGTGCCTGGAGCCCCGGGACAGGGGTGGGGAAGCAGTACTTC. It encodes CAWSPGTGVGKQYF.

The table lists this clone with a count of one. The chain links TRBV7-2 to TRBJ2-2; D gene unclear. Deletions cut 3 bases from V and 1 base from J, with 9 bases between. There are 15 residues in the CDR3. Germline V gene lookup returns CDR1 SGHTA and CDR2 FQGNSA. CDR3 loop: CASSLYVQNTGELFF. DNA for the CDR3: TGTGCCAGCAGCTTGTACGTCCAGAACACCGGGGAGCTGTTTTTT.

The chain is built from TRBV6-1 and TRBJ2-5; D is unclear. Germline V gene sequence: CDR1 MNHNS, CDR2 SASEGT. Trimming removed 8 bases from V and 5 bases from J, with 12 bases in between. The CDR3 consists of 12 residues. The CDR3 sequence: CASLGSTETQYF. The CDR3 DNA reads as TGTGCCAGCTTAGGCAGCACGGAGACCCAGTACTTC.

This sequence joins TRBV14 and TRBJ1-1; D is uncertain. The ends were cut back, 3 bases at V and 8 bases at J, with 7 bases in the middle. The CDR3 consists of 11 residues. Germline CDR1 reads SGHDN; CDR2 reads FVKESK. The CDR3 loop reads CASSHSMEAFF. Here the CDR3 DNA reads TGTGCCAGCAGCCATAGTATGGAAGCTTTCTTT.

This clone has just one count. The chain uses TRBV27 and TRBJ2-1; no reliable D call. V lost 8 bases, J lost 8 bases, and 22 bases lay in between. This CDR3 region has 15 residues. Germline CDR1 MNHEY, CDR2 SMNVEV (reference sequence). The CDR3 DNA is TGTGCCAGCCGCGGATATAGATCTAGTGCGGATGAGCAGTTCTTC. It is translated as CASRGYRSSADEQFF.